These 32 T cell receptor beta chains came from one sample sequenced in a study of blood T cell repertoires in COVID-19. Some clones are missing from TCRdb's copy, which holds only in-frame ones; the method was immunoSEQ multiplex PCR. The sample records hundreds of thousands of clones, roughly 86% being singletons. Source material: peripheral blood. These receptor sequences come from a human donor in a cohort sampled during active COVID-19.

The chain is built from TRBV5-1 and TRBJ2-1; no clear D. The ends were cut back, 0 bases at V and 8 bases at J, with 12 bases in the middle. CDR3 length: 14 residues. The germline gives CDR1 SGHRS, CDR2 YFSETQ. The DNA for the CDR3 is TGCGCCAGCAGCTTGGGGGCCTATGGTTATGAGCAGTTCTTC. Protein sequence: CASSLGAYGYEQFF.

A few counts support this clone. The V and J genes are TRBV2 and TRBJ1-3; 10 bases align to TRBD1. The CDR3 length is 16 residues. Germline V lookup: CDR1 SNHLY, CDR2 FYNNEI. After removal of 5 bases from V and 9 bases from J, the junction contained 13 bases not matched to a gene. CDR3 residues: CASSPAGTGVGITIYF. The CDR3, as DNA: TGTGCCAGCAGTCCGGCCGGGACAGGGGTCGGCATCACCATATATTTT.

This sequence joins TRBV6-4 and TRBJ2-5, with 14 bases that match TRBD2. Germline CDR1 MRHNA, CDR2 SNTAGT. With 2 bases clipped from V and 5 bases from J, the junction kept 7 bases outside the gene matches. This CDR3 spans 17 amino acids. The CDR3 coding sequence is TGTGCCAGCAGTGACGCGACTAGCGGGAGGGCCGGGGAGACCCAGTACTTC. Translated: CASSDATSGRAGETQYF.

The chain joins TRBV29-1 to TRBJ1-4, with TRBD1 identical over 8 bases. This CDR3 has 13 amino acids. V was pared by 7 bases and J by 5 bases, with 6 bases of the junction left unmatched. The germline gives CDR1 SQVTM, CDR2 ANQGSEA. CDR3 region: CSGGTGDNEKLFF. For the CDR3, the DNA is TGCAGCGGAGGGACAGGCGACAATGAAAAACTGTTTTTT.

The genes are TRBV5-1 and TRBJ2-1; tentative D call: TRBD2 (6 bases). The CDR3 has 14 amino acids. Looked up from germline, CDR1 is SGHRS and CDR2 is YFSETQ. Trimming stripped 0 bases from V and 6 bases from J, with 10 bases between. CDR3 amino acids: CASSLGVTSNEQFF. DNA of the CDR3: TGCGCCAGCAGCTTGGGTGTGACTAGCAATGAGCAGTTCTTC.

This chain joins TRBV11-2 and TRBJ1-5, with a tentative D call TRBD1 (5 bases). V lost 0 bases to trimming and J lost 6 bases, with 12 bases between them. Germline CDR1 is SGHAT and CDR2 is FQNNGV. This CDR3 is 15 amino acids long. CDR3 in DNA: TGTGCCAGCAGCTTAGATTACGGGGGGGGTCAGCCCCAGCATTTT. Encoded protein: CASSLDYGGGQPQHF.

The genes are TRBV18 and TRBJ1-6; the D is unclear. CDR3 length: 14 residues. The V end was cut by 2 bases, the J end by 7 bases, with 9 bases between. Germline V gives CDR1 KGHSH, CDR2 LQKENI. CDR3 loop: CASSPDSPNSPLHF. DNA of the CDR3: TGTGCCAGCTCACCAGACTCCCCGAATTCACCCCTCCACTTT.

This rearrangement joins TRBV7-2 to TRBJ1-5; no firm D call. Germline loops: CDR1 SGHTA, CDR2 FQGNSA. CDR3 length equals 13 residues. Trimming pared 3 bases from V and 5 bases from J, leaving 8 bases between. The CDR3 spells CASSFGWDQPQHF. In DNA form, the CDR3 reads TGTGCCAGCAGCTTCGGGTGGGATCAGCCCCAGCATTTT. Using reference TRBV7-2 and TRBJ1-5 for the parts outside the CDR3, the full variable domain is GAGVSQSPSNKVTEKGKDVELRCDPISGHTALYWYRQSLGQGLEFLIYFQGNSAPDKSGLPSDRFSAERTGGSVSTLTIQRTQQEDSAVYLCASSFGWDQPQHFGDGTRLSIL.

The chain has TRBV20-1 and TRBJ1-2; D is uncertain. The V and J ends lost 2 bases and 8 bases respectively, with 9 bases between them. There are 11 residues in the CDR3. Per the germline V gene, CDR1 is DFQATT and CDR2 is SNEGSKA (reference sequence). The DNA of the CDR3 is TGCAGTGCTAGACCGGTCGAGGGCTACACCTTC. Its protein product is CSARPVEGYTF.

The chain uses TRBV7-3 and TRBJ2-5; maybe TRBD2 (5 bases). Trimming pared 2 bases from V and 3 bases from J, leaving 13 bases between. The CDR3 is made up of 15 amino acids. Germline V lookup: CDR1 SGHTA, CDR2 FQGTGA. CDR3 nucleotides: TGTGCCAGCAGCTTAGCCGGACTTAACGAAGAGACCCAGTACTTC. Its translation is CASSLAGLNEETQYF.

The V gene is TRBV6-5, the J gene TRBJ2-1, with 10 bases fitting TRBD2. J was trimmed by 7 bases and V by 6 bases; bases with no gene match: 9. Germline V gene lookup returns CDR1 MNHEY and CDR2 SVGAGI. The CDR3 consists of 15 residues. The CDR3: CASRLGLAGVNEQFF. The CDR3 DNA follows: TGTGCCAGCAGACTAGGCCTAGCGGGGGTAAATGAGCAGTTCTTC.

The chain carries TRBV5-1 and TRBJ1-4; D is unclear. V was shortened by 4 bases and J by 0 bases, with 16 bases between the two germline ends. This CDR3 comprises 17 residues. Germline V gene data show CDR1 as SGHRS and CDR2 as YFSETQ. CDR3 amino acids: CASSIRGGGTTNEKLFF. CDR3 nucleotides: TGCGCCAGCAGCATTAGAGGCGGAGGCACAACTAATGAAAAACTGTTTTTT.

This sequence joins TRBV11-2 and TRBJ2-7, with D hard to call. V dropped 0 bases and J dropped 3 bases, with 12 bases sitting between them. Germline V lookup: CDR1 SGHAT, CDR2 FQNNGV. This CDR3 is built from 15 residues. The CDR3 sequence: CASSLDAPRSYEQYF. In nucleotides, the CDR3 is TGTGCCAGCAGCTTAGACGCCCCGAGGAGCTACGAGCAGTACTTC.

The chain's CDR3 is CATSDPTGNPPGPQHF. In nucleotides, the CDR3 is TGTGCCACCAGTGACCCGACAGGAAACCCTCCAGGGCCCCAGCATTTT. This chain links TRBV24-1 with TRBJ1-5; TRBD1 might be the D (6 bases). This CDR3 is built from 16 residues. The germline V gene encodes CDR1 KGHDR and CDR2 SFDVKD. Trimming took 4 bases from V and 9 from J, leaving 21 bases between them.

As to this clone: The sample holds other DNA sequences that translate to the same CDR3. The genes are TRBV19 and TRBJ1-4; D is undetermined. CDR3 length: 13 residues. CDR1 LNHDA and CDR2 SQIVND come from the germline V gene (reference sequence). The V and J ends lost 3 bases and 3 bases respectively, with 5 bases between them. CDR3 nucleotide sequence: TGTGCCAGTAGTATTTCAGCTAATGAAAAACTGTTTTTT. This codes for CASSISANEKLFF.

The rearrangement uses TRBV7-9 and TRBJ1-2; tentative D call: TRBD1 (5 bases). The CDR3 runs to 12 residues. Looked up from germline, CDR1 is SEHNR and CDR2 is FQNEAQ (reference sequence). Trimming removed 1 base from V and 11 bases from J, with 11 bases in between. CDR3 nucleotides: TGTGCCAGCAGCTTAGACAGGCCCGGGTACACCTTC. Translation: CASSLDRPGYTF.

The chain links TRBV6-5 to TRBJ1-4; a possible D gene is TRBD1 (5 bases). Germline CDR1 and CDR2: MNHEY and SVGAGI. Trimming pared 7 bases from V and 4 bases from J, leaving 10 bases between. The CDR3 loop spans 13 amino acids. CDR3: CASTRANNEKLFF. The DNA of the CDR3 is TGTGCCAGCACCAGGGCTAATAATGAAAAACTGTTTTTT.

The CDR3 bases are TGTGCCAGCAGCCCTGGGGTAGCGGGAAGCAATGAGCAGTTCTTC. Protein: CASSPGVAGSNEQFF. The V and J genes are TRBV7-3 and TRBJ2-1; 8 nucleotides match TRBD2. This CDR3 is 15 amino acids long. Unmatched junction bases numbered 9, after V lost 5 bases and J lost 6 bases. Germline V gene data show CDR1 as SGHTA and CDR2 as FQGTGA.

The chain uses TRBV28 and TRBJ2-7; 7 nucleotides line up with TRBD2. The ends lost 5 bases at V and 5 bases at J; junction bases unmatched: 9. The CDR3 contains 14 residues. The germline CDR1 and CDR2 sequences are MDHEN and SYDVKM. Written as DNA, the CDR3 is TGTGCCAGCAGTGGGGCGGGAGAGATGAACGAGCAGTACTTC. It yields the protein CASSGAGEMNEQYF.

The V gene is TRBV30, the J gene TRBJ2-5, with TRBD2 matching over 7 bases. The CDR3 is made up of 14 amino acids. V trimming: 0 bases; J trimming: 5 bases; junction bases outside the gene matches: 6. Germline values: CDR1 GTSNPN, CDR2 SVGIG (reference sequence). CDR3 DNA sequence: TGTGCCTGGAGTGTACGCGGGGGTGATGAGACCCAGTACTTC. It is translated as CAWSVRGGDETQYF.

This chain joins TRBV2 and TRBJ2-7; TRBD2 matches 7 bases. The V segment lost 1 base and the J segment 0 bases; nucleotides outside the gene matches: 12. CDR3 length equals 18 residues. Germline loops: CDR1 SNHLY, CDR2 FYNNEI. CDR3 sequence: CASSEEPPLAEGSYEQYF. For the CDR3, the DNA is TGTGCCAGCAGTGAAGAACCCCCCCTAGCGGAGGGCTCCTACGAGCAGTACTTC.

A single count supports this clone. The CDR3 DNA sequence: TGTGCCAGCAGCTACCGCTGGGTGGGGGCTGAGCAGTTCTTC. Translated, it gives CASSYRWVGAEQFF. The rearrangement links TRBV14 to TRBJ2-1, with D tentatively TRBD1 (6 bases). Trimming removed 5 bases at V and 9 bases at J, with 17 bases between. This CDR3 comprises 14 residues. Germline V lookup: CDR1 SGHDN, CDR2 FVKESK.

This rearrangement joins TRBV1 to TRBJ2-1; the table's D call, TRBD2, has no DNA check behind it. TRBV1 is a recognized pseudogene. The CDR3 is 13 residues long. CDR3 nucleotides: TGCACCGCGGGACTAGCGGGGGACAATGAGCAGTTCTTC. Encoded protein: CTAGLAGDNEQFF.

This chain joins TRBV2 and TRBJ2-6, with D maybe TRBD2 (5 bases). The ends were cut back, 7 bases at V and 2 bases at J, with 12 bases in the middle. The CDR3 totals 15 residues. Per germline, CDR1 SNHLY and CDR2 FYNNEI. This CDR3 is CASTHGGAGANVLTF. CDR3 nucleotides: TGTGCCAGCACACATGGAGGAGCTGGGGCCAACGTCCTGACTTTC.

The rearrangement links TRBV30 to TRBJ1-1; the match to TRBD1 covers 8 bases. This CDR3 contains 16 residues. CDR1 and CDR2 from the germline V gene are GTSNPN and SVGIG (reference sequence). V lost 1 base and J lost 7; bases outside the gene matches: 14. The CDR3 DNA follows: TGTGCCTGGAGTGACCTCTCACAGGGGGGTAAGGTTGAAGCTTTCTTT. Its translation is CAWSDLSQGGKVEAFF. Full variable domain (rest looked up from reference TRBV30 and TRBJ1-1): SQTIHQWPATLVQPVGSPLSLECTVEGTSNPNLYWYRQAAGRGLQLLFYSVGIGQISSEVPQNLSASRPQDRQFILSSKKLLLSDSGFYLCAWSDLSQGGKVEAFFGQGTRLTVV.

V and J are TRBV11-1 and TRBJ1-1; D unresolved. Germline V lookup: CDR1 SGHAT, CDR2 FQDESV (reference sequence). The V end lost 1 base, the J end lost 6 bases, and 12 bases lay between the germline ends. CDR3 length equals 14 residues. The CDR3 reads CASSLGFTFAEAFF. The CDR3 nucleotides are TGTGCCAGCAGCTTAGGCTTTACTTTCGCTGAAGCTTTCTTT.

This clone was recorded only once. This sequence joins TRBV29-1 and TRBJ1-4, with 7 bases that match TRBD1. The trim removed 6 bases at V and 8 bases at J, leaving 3 bases unmatched. Germline CDR1 is SQVTM and CDR2 is ANQGSEA. This CDR3 has 11 amino acids. CDR3 loop: CSVVTGEKLFF. CDR3 nucleotide sequence: TGCAGCGTGGTGACAGGGGAAAAACTGTTTTTT. Combining the CDR3 with reference TRBV29-1 and TRBJ1-4 gives the whole variable domain SAVISQKPSRDICQRGTSLTIQCQVDSQVTMMFWYRQQPGQSLTLIATANQGSEATYESGFVIDKFPISRPNLTFSTLTVSNMSPEDSSIYLCSVVTGEKLFFGSGTQLSVL.

The V and J genes are TRBV7-8 and TRBJ2-7; D is undetermined. Germline CDR1 and CDR2: SGHVS and FQNEAQ. V lost 4 bases and J lost 4, with 5 bases in between. CDR3 size: 11 residues. As DNA, the CDR3 is TGTGCCAGCAGCTCGAGATACGAGCAGTACTTC. It yields the protein CASSSRYEQYF.

This chain joins TRBV28 and TRBJ1-2; no clear D gene. The CDR3 consists of 17 residues. Germline values: CDR1 MDHEN, CDR2 SYDVKM. Trimming took off 2 bases at V and 4 bases at J, with 20 bases between the two ends. The CDR3: CASSLAGSPALFYGYTF. For the CDR3, the DNA is TGTGCCAGCAGTTTAGCCGGGTCGCCAGCCCTGTTCTATGGCTACACCTTC.

The chain couples TRBV19 to TRBJ2-7; 7 positions agree with TRBD1. V shed 5 bases and J 6 bases; nucleotides not matched to a gene: 7. Looked up from germline, CDR1 is LNHDA and CDR2 is SQIVND (reference sequence). CDR3 size: 13 residues. The CDR3: CASSGQAAFEQYF. Written as DNA, the CDR3 is TGTGCCAGTAGTGGACAGGCGGCGTTCGAGCAGTACTTC.

The V call is TRBV6-6, the J call TRBJ1-3; D call uncertain. Germline CDR1 MNHNY, CDR2 SVGAGI (reference sequence). The CDR3 covers 13 residues. Trimming took 2 bases from V and 5 from J, leaving 7 bases between them. CDR3 residues: CASSYGSRNTIYF. The CDR3 coding sequence is TGTGCCAGCAGTTACGGGAGCAGAAACACCATATATTTT.

The gene calls are TRBV28 and TRBJ1-1; tentative D call: TRBD1 (6 bases). The germline V gene has CDR1 MDHEN and CDR2 SYDVKM. This CDR3 region has 13 residues. Trimming stripped 6 bases from V and 3 bases from J, with 11 bases between. This CDR3 reads CASSRGADTEAFF. CDR3 nucleotides: TGTGCCAGCAGCCGGGGGGCGGACACTGAAGCTTTCTTT. Looking up the rest from reference TRBV28 and TRBJ1-1 gives the full variable domain: DVKVTQSSRYLVKRTGEKVFLECVQDMDHENMFWYRQDPGLGLRLIYFSYDVKMKEKGDIPEGYSVSREKKERFSLILESASTNQTSMYLCASSRGADTEAFFGQGTRLTVV.